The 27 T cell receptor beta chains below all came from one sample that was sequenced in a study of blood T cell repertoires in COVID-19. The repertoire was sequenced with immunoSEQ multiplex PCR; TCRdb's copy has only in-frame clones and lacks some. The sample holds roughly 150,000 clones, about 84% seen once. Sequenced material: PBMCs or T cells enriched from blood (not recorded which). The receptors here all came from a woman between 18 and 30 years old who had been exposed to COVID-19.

The chain's CDR3 is CASTRVLEKLFF. The CDR3 DNA follows: TGTGCCAGCACCAGGGTCCTTGAAAAACTGTTTTTT. J is TRBJ1-4 and V is TRBV2, with a weak D call TRBD1 (5 bases). Germline CDR1 reads SNHLY; CDR2 reads FYNNEI. The CDR3 is made up of 12 amino acids. Trimming took off 7 bases at V and 7 bases at J, with 10 bases between the two ends.

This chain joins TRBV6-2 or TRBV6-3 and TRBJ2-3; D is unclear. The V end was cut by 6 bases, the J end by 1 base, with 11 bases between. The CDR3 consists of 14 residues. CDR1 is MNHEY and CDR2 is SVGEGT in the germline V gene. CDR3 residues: CASSAILGTDTQYF. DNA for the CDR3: TGTGCCAGCAGCGCCATCCTAGGCACAGATACGCAGTATTTT.

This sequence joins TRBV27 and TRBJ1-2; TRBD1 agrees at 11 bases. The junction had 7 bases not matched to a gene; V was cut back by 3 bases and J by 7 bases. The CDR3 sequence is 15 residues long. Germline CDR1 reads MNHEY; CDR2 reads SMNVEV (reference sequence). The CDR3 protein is CASSFGTGGLGGYTF. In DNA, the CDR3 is TGTGCCAGCAGTTTCGGGACAGGGGGTTTGGGTGGCTACACCTTC.

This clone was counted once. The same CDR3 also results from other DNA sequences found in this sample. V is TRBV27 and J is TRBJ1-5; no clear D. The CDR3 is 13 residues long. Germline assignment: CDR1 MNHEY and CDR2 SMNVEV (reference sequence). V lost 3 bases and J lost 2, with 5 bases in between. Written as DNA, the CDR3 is TGTGCCAGCAGTTTCGGTGGCAATCAGCCCCAGCATTTT. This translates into CASSFGGNQPQHF.

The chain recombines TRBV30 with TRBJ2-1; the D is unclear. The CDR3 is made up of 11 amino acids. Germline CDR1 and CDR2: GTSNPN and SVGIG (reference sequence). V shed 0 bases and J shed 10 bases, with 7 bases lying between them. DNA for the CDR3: TGTGCCTGGAGTGTACGGTACGAGCAGTTCTTC. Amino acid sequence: CAWSVRYEQFF.

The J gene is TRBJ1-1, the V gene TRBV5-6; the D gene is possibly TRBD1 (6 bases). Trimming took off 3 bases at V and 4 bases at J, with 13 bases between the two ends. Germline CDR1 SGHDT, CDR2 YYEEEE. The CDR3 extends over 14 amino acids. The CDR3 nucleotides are TGTGCCAGCAGCTGGGGACAAGGAGTCACTGAAGCTTTCTTT. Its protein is CASSWGQGVTEAFF.

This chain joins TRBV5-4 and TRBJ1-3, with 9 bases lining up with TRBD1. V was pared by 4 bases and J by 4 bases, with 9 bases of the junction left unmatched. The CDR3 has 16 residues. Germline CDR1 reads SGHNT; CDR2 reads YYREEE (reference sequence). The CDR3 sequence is CASSTRDRVSGNTIYF. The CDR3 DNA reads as TGTGCCAGCAGCACCCGGGACAGGGTATCCGGAAACACCATATATTTT.

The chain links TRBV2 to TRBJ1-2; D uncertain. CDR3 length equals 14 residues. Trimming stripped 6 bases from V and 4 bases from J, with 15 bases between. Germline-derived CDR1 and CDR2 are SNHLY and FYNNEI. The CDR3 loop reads CASSILSPVYGYTF. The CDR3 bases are TGTGCCAGCAGCATATTGTCCCCGGTCTATGGCTACACCTTC.

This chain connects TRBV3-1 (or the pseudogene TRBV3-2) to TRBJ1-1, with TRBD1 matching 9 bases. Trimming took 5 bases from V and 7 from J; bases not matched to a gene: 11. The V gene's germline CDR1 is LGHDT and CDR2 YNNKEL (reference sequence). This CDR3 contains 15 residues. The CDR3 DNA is TGTGCCAGCAGCTTACCGGGACAGGGAGTCGGTGAAGCTTTCTTT. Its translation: CASSLPGQGVGEAFF.

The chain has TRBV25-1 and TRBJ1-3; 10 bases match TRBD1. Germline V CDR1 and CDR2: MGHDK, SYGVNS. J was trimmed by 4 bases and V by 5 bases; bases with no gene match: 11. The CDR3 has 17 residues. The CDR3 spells CASSSAMGQGNGNTIYF. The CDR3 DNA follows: TGTGCCAGCAGTAGCGCAATGGGACAGGGGAACGGAAACACCATATATTTT.

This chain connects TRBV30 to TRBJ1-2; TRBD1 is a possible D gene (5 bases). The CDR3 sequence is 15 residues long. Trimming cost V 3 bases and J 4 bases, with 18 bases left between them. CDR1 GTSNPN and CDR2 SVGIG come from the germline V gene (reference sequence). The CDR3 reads CAWRVGAQTPYGYTF. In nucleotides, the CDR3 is TGTGCCTGGAGGGTAGGGGCCCAGACCCCCTATGGCTACACCTTC.

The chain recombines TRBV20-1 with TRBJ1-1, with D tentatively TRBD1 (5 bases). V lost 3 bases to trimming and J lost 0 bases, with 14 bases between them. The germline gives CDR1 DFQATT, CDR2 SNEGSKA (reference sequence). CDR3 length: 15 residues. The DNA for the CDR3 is TGCAGTGCTAGTAGCCGGGGGGTTTTGAACACTGAAGCTTTCTTT. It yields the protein CSASSRGVLNTEAFF.

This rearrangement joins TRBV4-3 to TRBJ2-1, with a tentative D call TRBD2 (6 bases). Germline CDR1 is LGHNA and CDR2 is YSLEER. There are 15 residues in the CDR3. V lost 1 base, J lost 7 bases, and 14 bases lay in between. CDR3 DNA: TGCGCCAGCAGCCAAGTAACTAGCAGTTATAATGAGCAGTTCTTC. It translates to CASSQVTSSYNEQFF.

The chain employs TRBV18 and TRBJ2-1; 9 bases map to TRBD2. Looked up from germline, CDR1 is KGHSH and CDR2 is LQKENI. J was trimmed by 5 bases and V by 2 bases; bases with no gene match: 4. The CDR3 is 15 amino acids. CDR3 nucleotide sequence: TGTGCCAGCTCACCATGGACTAGCGATAACAATGAGCAGTTCTTC. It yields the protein CASSPWTSDNNEQFF.

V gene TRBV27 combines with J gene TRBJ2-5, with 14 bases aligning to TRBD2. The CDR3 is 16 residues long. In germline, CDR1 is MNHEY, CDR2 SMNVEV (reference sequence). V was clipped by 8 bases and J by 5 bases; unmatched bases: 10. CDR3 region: CASGEPGLAGGETQYF. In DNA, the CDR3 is TGTGCCAGCGGGGAACCAGGACTAGCGGGAGGCGAGACCCAGTACTTC.

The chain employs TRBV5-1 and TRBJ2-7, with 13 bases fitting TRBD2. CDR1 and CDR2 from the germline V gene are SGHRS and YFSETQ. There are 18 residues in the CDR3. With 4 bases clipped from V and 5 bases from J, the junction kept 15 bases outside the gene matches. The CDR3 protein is CASSGRTSGRLTVHEQYF. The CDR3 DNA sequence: TGCGCCAGCAGCGGCAGGACTAGCGGGAGACTAACGGTCCACGAGCAGTACTTC. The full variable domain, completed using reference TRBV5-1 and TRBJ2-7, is KAGVTQTPRYLIKTRGQQVTLSCSPISGHRSVSWYQQTPGQGLQFLFEYFSETQRNKGNFPGRFSGRQFSNSRSEMNVSTLELGDSALYLCASSGRTSGRLTVHEQYFGPGTRLTVT.

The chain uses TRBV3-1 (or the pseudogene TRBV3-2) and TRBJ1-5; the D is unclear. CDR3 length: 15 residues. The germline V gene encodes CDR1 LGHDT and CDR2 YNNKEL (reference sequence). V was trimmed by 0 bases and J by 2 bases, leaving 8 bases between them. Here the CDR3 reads CASSQDAGGNQPQHF. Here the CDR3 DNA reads TGTGCCAGCAGCCAAGACGCGGGAGGCAATCAGCCCCAGCATTTT.

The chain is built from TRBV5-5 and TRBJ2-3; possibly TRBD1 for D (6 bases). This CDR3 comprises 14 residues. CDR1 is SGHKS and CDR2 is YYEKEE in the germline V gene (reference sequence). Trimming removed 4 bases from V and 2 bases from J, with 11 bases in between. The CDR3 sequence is CASSPGHYTDTQYF. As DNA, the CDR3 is TGTGCCAGCAGCCCGGGACACTACACAGATACGCAGTATTTT.

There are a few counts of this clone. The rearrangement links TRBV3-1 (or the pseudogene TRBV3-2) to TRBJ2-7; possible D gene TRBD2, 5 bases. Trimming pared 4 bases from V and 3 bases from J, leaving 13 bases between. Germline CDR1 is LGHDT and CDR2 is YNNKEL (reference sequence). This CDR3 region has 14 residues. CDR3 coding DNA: TGTGCCAGCAGCCCCACCGGACTCGACTACGAGCAGTACTTC. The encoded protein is CASSPTGLDYEQYF.

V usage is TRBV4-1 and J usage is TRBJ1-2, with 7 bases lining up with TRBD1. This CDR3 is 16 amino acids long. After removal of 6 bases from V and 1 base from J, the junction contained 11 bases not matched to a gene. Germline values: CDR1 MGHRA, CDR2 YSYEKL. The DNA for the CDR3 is TGCGCCAGCAGTCACGCCACGGACAGGAATAACTATGGCTACACCTTC. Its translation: CASSHATDRNNYGYTF.

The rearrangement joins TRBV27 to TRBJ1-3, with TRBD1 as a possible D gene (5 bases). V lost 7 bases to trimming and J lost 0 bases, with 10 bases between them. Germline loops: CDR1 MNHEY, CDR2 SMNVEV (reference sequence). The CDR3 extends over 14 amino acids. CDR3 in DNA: TGTGCCAGCAACCCGACAGCCTCTGGAAACACCATATATTTT. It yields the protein CASNPTASGNTIYF.

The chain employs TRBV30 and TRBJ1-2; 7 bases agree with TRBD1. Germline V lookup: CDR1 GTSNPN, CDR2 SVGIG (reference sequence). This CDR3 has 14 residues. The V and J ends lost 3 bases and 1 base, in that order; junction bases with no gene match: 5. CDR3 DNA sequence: TGTGCCTGGAGACCGGGACAGAGTAACTATGGCTACACCTTC. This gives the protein CAWRPGQSNYGYTF.

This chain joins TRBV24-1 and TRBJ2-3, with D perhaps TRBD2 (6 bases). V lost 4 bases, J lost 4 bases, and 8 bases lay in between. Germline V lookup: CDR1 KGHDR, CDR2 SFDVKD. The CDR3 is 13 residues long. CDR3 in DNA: TGTGCCACCAGTGAGAGGGAGGCAGATACGCAGTATTTT. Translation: CATSEREADTQYF.

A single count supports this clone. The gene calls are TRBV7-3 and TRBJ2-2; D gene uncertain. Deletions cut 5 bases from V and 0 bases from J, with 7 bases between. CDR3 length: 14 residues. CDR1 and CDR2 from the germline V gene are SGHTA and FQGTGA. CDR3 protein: CASSPVSNTGELFF. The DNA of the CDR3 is TGTGCCAGCAGCCCCGTTTCGAACACCGGGGAGCTGTTTTTT.

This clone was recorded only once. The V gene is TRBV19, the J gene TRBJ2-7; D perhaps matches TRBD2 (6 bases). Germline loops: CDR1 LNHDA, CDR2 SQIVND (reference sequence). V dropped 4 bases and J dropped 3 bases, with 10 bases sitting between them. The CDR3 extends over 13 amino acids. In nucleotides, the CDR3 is TGTGCCAGTAGTACGGGGGAAGGCTACGAGCAGTACTTC. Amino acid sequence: CASSTGEGYEQYF.

Written as DNA, the CDR3 is TGTGCCAGCAGTTTACTAACCACTGAAGCTTTCTTT. It codes for CASSLLTTEAFF. The rearrangement joins TRBV28 to TRBJ1-1, with D unclear. V shed 2 bases and J shed 4 bases, with 5 bases lying between them. The CDR3 covers 12 residues. Looked up from germline, CDR1 is MDHEN and CDR2 is SYDVKM. Full variable domain (outside the CDR3, taken from reference TRBV28 and TRBJ1-1): DVKVTQSSRYLVKRTGEKVFLECVQDMDHENMFWYRQDPGLGLRLIYFSYDVKMKEKGDIPEGYSVSREKKERFSLILESASTNQTSMYLCASSLLTTEAFFGQGTRLTVV.

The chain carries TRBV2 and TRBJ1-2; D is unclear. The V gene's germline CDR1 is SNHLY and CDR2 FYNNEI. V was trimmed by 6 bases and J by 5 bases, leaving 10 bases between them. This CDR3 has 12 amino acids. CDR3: CASSVVSYGYTF. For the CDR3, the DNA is TGTGCCAGCAGCGTGGTTAGTTATGGCTACACCTTC.